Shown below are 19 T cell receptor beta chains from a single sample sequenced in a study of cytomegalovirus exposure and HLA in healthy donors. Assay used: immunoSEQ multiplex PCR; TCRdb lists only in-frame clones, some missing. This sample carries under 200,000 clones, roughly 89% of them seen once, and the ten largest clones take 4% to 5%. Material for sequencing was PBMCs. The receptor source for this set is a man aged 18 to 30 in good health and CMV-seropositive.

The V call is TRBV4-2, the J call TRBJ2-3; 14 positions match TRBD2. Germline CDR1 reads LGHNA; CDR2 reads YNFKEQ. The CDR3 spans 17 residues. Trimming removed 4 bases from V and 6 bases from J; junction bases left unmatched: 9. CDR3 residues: CASSRQGTSGRSDTQYF. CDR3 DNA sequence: TGTGCCAGCAGCCGGCAAGGGACTAGCGGGAGATCGGATACGCAGTATTTT.

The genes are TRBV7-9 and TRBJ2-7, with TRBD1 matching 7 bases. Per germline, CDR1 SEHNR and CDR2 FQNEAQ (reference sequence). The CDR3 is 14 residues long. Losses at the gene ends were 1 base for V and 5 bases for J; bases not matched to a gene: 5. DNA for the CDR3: TGTGCCAGCAGCTTAGATCGGCAGGGGGACGAGCAGTACTTC. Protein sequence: CASSLDRQGDEQYF.

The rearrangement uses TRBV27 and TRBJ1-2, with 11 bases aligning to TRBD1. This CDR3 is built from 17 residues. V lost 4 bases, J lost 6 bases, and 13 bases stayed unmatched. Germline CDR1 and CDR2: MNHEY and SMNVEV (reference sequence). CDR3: CASSWTGGSLIPNGYTF. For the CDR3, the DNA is TGTGCCAGCAGTTGGACAGGGGGCTCGCTAATCCCTAATGGCTACACCTTC.

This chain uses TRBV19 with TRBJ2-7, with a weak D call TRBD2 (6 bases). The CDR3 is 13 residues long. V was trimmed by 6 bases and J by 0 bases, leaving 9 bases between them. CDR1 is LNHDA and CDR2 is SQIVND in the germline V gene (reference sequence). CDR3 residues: CASRAGSSYEQYF. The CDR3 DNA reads TGTGCCAGTAGGGCGGGGAGCTCCTACGAGCAGTACTTC.

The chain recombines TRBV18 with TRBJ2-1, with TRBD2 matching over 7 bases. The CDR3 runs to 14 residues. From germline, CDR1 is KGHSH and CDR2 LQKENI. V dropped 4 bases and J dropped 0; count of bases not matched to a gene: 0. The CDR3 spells CASSRTSSYNEQFF. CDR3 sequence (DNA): TGTGCCAGCTCACGGACTAGCTCCTACAATGAGCAGTTCTTC.

The CDR3 region is CASSQRDRDQETQYF. DNA for the CDR3: TGTGCCAGCAGCCAACGGGACAGGGACCAAGAGACCCAGTACTTC. V and J are TRBV14 and TRBJ2-5; 9 nucleotides match TRBD1. Germline V gene data show CDR1 as SGHDN and CDR2 as FVKESK. V shed 2 bases and J 0 bases; nucleotides not matched to a gene: 1. The CDR3 is 15 amino acids. The entire variable domain, with the rest obtained from reference TRBV14 and TRBJ2-5, is as follows: EAGVTQFPSHSVIEKGQTVTLRCDPISGHDNLYWYRRVMGKEIKFLLHFVKESKQDESGMPNNRFLAERTGGTYSTLKVQPAELEDSGVYFCASSQRDRDQETQYFGPGTRLLVL.

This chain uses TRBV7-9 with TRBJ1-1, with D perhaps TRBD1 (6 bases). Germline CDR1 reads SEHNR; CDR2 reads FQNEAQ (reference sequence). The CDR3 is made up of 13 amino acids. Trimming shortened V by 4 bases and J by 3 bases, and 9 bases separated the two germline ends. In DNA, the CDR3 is TGTGCCAGCAGCTGGGGGCAGGACACTGAAGCTTTCTTT. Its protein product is CASSWGQDTEAFF.

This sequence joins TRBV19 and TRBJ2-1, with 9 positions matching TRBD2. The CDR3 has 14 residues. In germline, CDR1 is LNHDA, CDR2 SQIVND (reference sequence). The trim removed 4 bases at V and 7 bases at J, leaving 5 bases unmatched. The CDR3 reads CASSKREVLNEQFF. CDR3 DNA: TGTGCCAGTAGTAAGCGGGAGGTTCTAAATGAGCAGTTCTTC.

The chain's CDR3 is CASSLGGSGANVLTF. Written as DNA, the CDR3 is TGTGCCAGCAGCTTAGGTGGCTCAGGGGCCAACGTCCTGACTTTC. The chain links TRBV7-3 to TRBJ2-6, with no clear D. The germline V and J ends were trimmed by 2 bases and 4 bases, with 9 bases remaining between them. The germline V gene has CDR1 SGHTA and CDR2 FQGTGA. The CDR3 loop spans 15 amino acids.

The CDR3 nucleotides are TGTGCCAGCAGCTTGGAATATCGGGGGGATGAGCAGTTCTTC. Translation: CASSLEYRGDEQFF. The V and J genes are TRBV5-6 and TRBJ2-1, with TRBD2 identical over 7 bases. The CDR3 is 14 amino acids. V lost 0 bases, J lost 8 bases, and 5 bases stayed unmatched. Germline lookup yields CDR1 SGHDT and CDR2 YYEEEE.

The CDR3 loop is CASSSSGQPVYGYTF. CDR3 in DNA: TGTGCCAGCAGCTCCTCTGGACAGCCAGTCTATGGCTACACCTTC. This rearrangement joins TRBV7-9 to TRBJ1-2, with a weak D call TRBD1 (6 bases). The germline CDR1 and CDR2 sequences are SEHNR and FQNEAQ (reference sequence). Trimming shortened V by 4 bases and J by 4 bases, and 16 bases separated the two germline ends. CDR3 length: 15 amino acids. Supplemented by reference TRBV7-9 and TRBJ1-2, the full variable domain reads DTGVSQNPRHKITKRGQNVTFRCDPISEHNRLYWYRQTLGQGPEFLTYFQNEAQLEKSRLLSDRFSAERPKGSFSTLEIQRTEQGDSAMYLCASSSSGQPVYGYTFGSGTRLTVV.

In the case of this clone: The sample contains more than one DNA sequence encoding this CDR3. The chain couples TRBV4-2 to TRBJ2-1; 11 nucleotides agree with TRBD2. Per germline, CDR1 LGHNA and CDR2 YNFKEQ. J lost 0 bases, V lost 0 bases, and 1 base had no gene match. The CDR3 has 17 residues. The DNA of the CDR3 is TGTGCCAGCAGCCAAGACGGGACTAGCGGCTCCTACAATGAGCAGTTCTTC. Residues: CASSQDGTSGSYNEQFF.

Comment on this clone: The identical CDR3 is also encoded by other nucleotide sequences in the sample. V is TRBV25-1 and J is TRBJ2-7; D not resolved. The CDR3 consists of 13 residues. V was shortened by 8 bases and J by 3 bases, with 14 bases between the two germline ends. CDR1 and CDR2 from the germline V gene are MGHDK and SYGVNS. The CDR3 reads CASGPDTFYEQYF. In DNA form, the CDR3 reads TGTGCCAGCGGCCCCGACACTTTCTACGAGCAGTACTTC.

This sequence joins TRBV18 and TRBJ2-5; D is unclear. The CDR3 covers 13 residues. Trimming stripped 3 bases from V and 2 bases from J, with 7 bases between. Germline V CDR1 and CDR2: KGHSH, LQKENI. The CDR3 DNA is TGTGCCAGCTCACCTGCAGGTCAAGAGACCCAGTACTTC. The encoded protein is CASSPAGQETQYF.

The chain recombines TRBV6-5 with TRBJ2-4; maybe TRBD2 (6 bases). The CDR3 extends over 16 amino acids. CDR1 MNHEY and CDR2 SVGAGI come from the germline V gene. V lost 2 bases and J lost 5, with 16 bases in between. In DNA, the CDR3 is TGTGCCAGCAGTTACATGGGAGGTCTCAGGGAAAACATTCAGTACTTC. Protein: CASSYMGGLRENIQYF.

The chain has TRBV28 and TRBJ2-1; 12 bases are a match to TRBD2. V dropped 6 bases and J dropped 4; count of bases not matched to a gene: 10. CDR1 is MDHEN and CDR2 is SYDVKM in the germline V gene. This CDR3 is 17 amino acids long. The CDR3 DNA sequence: TGTGCCAGCAGGCTTCGACTAGCGGGAGAGATTTACAATGAGCAGTTCTTC. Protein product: CASRLRLAGEIYNEQFF.

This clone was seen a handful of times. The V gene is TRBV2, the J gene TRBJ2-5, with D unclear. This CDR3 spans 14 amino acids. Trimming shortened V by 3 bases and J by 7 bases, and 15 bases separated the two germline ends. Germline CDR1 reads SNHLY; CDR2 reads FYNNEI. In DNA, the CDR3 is TGTGCCAGCAGTGAGATTGTAGCCCCGGGGACCCAGTACTTC. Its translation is CASSEIVAPGTQYF.

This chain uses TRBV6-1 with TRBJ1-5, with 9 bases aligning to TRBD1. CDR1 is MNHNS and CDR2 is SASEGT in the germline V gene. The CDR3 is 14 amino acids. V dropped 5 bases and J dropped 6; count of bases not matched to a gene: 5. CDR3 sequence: CASSRQGDFQPQHF. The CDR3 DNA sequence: TGTGCCAGCAGTAGACAGGGGGATTTTCAGCCCCAGCATTTT.

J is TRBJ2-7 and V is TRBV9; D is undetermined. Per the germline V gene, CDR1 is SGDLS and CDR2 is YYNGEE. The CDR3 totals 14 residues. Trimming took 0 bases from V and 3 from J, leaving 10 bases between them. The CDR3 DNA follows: TGTGCCAGCAGCGTAGGAACGAGAAACTACGAGCAGTACTTC. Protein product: CASSVGTRNYEQYF. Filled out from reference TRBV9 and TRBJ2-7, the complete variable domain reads DSGVTQTPKHLITATGQRVTLRCSPRSGDLSVYWYQQSLDQGLQFLIQYYNGEERAKGNILERFSAQQFPDLHSELNLSSLELGDSALYFCASSVGTRNYEQYFGPGTRLTVT.